The clone carrying this T cell receptor (beta chain) was found many times. The antigen is not known. Exclusion applied to patients with other autoimmune diseases, uncontrolled infections, pregnancy or lactation. Diagnosis relied on clinical symptoms, serum thyroxine, TRAb, thyroid ultrasound and orbital computed tomography. This sample stems from a study of Graves' ophthalmopathy and Graves' hyperthyroidism. Study details: The authors collected peripheral blood at initial diagnosis, before any treatment. Notes on the study in general: Both a roughly 70% sensitivity and a 72.22% specificity characterized the model's predictions of ophthalmopathy progression.

Amplification from RNA transcripts yielded the TCR beta CDR3 regions. The workflow started with a first-round RT-PCR run with HTBI primers and then moved on to a second-round multiplex PCR. In TCRdb, the multiplex PCR reads were re-called with MiXCR into one record per CDR3 protein. The sample records 200,000 to 250,000 distinct CDR3 sequences, less than 30% being singletons. Germline V gene lookup returns CDR1 DFQATT and CDR2 SNEGSKA (reference sequence). Deletions cut 3 bases from V and 3 bases from J, with 8 bases between. This CDR3 comprises 13 residues. The receptor's source is a man aged 45-65 years with Graves' ophthalmopathy. J is TRBJ2-2 and V is TRBV20-1, with TRBD2 as a possible D gene (5 bases). The sequencing input was peripheral blood. CDR3 in DNA: TGCAGTGCTAGTTCTAGCTACACCGGGGAGCTGTTTTTT. It yields the protein CSASSSYTGELFF.